The 23 T cell receptor beta chains reported below all come from one sample, sequenced in a study of early T cells in non-severe SARS-CoV-2 infection. Each CDR3 protein is one row after TCRdb ran MiXCR on the 5' RACE reads. The sample comprises 74,000 or so distinct CDR3 sequences, roughly 13% of which are singletons, and around 1.2% rests with the top ten. Sequencing was performed on whole blood. Every receptor here comes from an adult who was a healthcare worker with PCR-confirmed SARS-CoV-2 infection or an uninfected control (not recorded which).

This clonotype was seen many times. The chain couples TRBV7-8 to TRBJ2-1; D is unresolved. Trimming cost V 2 bases and J 0 bases, with 11 bases left between them. The CDR3 sequence is 16 residues long. CDR1 SGHVS and CDR2 FQNEAQ come from the germline V gene. The CDR3 protein is CASSLRSQSSYNEQFF. The CDR3 DNA follows: TGTGCCAGCAGCTTAAGAAGTCAGAGCTCCTACAATGAGCAGTTCTTC. The complete variable domain, with remaining parts taken from reference TRBV7-8 and TRBJ2-1, reads GAGVSQSPRYKVAKRGQDVALRCDPISGHVSLFWYQQALGQGPEFLTYFQNEAQLDKSGLPSDRFFAERPEGSVSTLKIQRTQQEDSAVYLCASSLRSQSSYNEQFFGPGTRLTVL.

This rearrangement joins TRBV2 to TRBJ2-3; D unclear. The CDR3 consists of 15 residues. CDR1 and CDR2 from the germline V gene are SNHLY and FYNNEI. V dropped 1 base and J dropped 3 bases, with 11 bases sitting between them. The CDR3 DNA is TGTGCCAGCAGTGAAGACGGGCAGCCTACAGATACGCAGTATTTT. It is translated as CASSEDGQPTDTQYF.

This clonotype was observed at least ten times. This chain uses TRBV5-4 with TRBJ1-1; 11 bases are a match to TRBD1. J gave up 3 bases and V 4 bases, and 2 bases lay outside the gene matches. The V gene's germline CDR1 is SGHNT and CDR2 YYREEE (reference sequence). The CDR3 is 14 residues long. CDR3 region: CASSGDRGYTEAFF. DNA of the CDR3: TGTGCCAGCAGCGGGGACAGGGGGTACACTGAAGCTTTCTTT.

Many counts were recorded for this clonotype. CDR3 sequence (DNA): TGTGCCAGCAGCCCGTGGTATCTACCAACAGATACGCAGTATTTT. As protein: CASSPWYLPTDTQYF. This chain joins TRBV9 and TRBJ2-3; the D is unclear. Germline assignment: CDR1 SGDLS and CDR2 YYNGEE. V was clipped by 4 bases and J by 3 bases, with 15 bases between them. CDR3 length: 15 residues.

CDR3 coding DNA: TGTGCCAGCAGTTACTCTACCACCTTGAAGACCCAGTACTTC. Its protein product is CASSYSTTLKTQYF. The chain employs TRBV6-2 or TRBV6-3 and TRBJ2-5, with unresolved D. The ends were cut back, 0 bases at V and 6 bases at J, with 11 bases in the middle. The CDR3 is made up of 14 amino acids. The germline V gene has CDR1 MNHEY and CDR2 SVGEGT.

The J gene is TRBJ1-5, the V gene TRBV11-2; 11 nucleotides align to TRBD1. The germline gives CDR1 SGHAT, CDR2 FQNNGV. The CDR3 runs to 16 residues. Trimming removed 5 bases from V and 1 base from J; junction bases left unmatched: 4. CDR3 sequence: CASSTGQGASNQPQHF. CDR3 bases: TGTGCCAGCAGCACCGGACAGGGGGCAAGCAATCAGCCCCAGCATTTT.

There are many counts of this clonotype. V usage is TRBV20-1 and J usage is TRBJ2-7; D is undetermined. The CDR3 length is 12 residues. The germline V and J ends were trimmed by 3 bases and 0 bases, with 6 bases remaining between them. Germline CDR1 and CDR2: DFQATT and SNEGSKA (reference sequence). CDR3 nucleotide sequence: TGCAGTGCTAGCCCTGGCTCCTACGAGCAGTACTTC. Amino acids: CSASPGSYEQYF.

The chain joins TRBV27 to TRBJ2-7, with 9 positions matching TRBD2. The CDR3 is 14 amino acids. The germline V gene has CDR1 MNHEY and CDR2 SMNVEV (reference sequence). V was pared by 6 bases and J by 5 bases, with 8 bases of the junction left unmatched. DNA for the CDR3: TGTGCCAGCAGCCTGCTAGCGGGAATTAACGAGCAGTACTTC. Amino acids: CASSLLAGINEQYF.

The rearrangement links TRBV28 to TRBJ2-7, with D maybe TRBD2 (6 bases). The germline V and J ends were trimmed by 5 bases and 0 bases, with 14 bases remaining between them. This CDR3 spans 15 amino acids. From germline, CDR1 is MDHEN and CDR2 SYDVKM. The DNA for the CDR3 is TGTGCCAGCAGTCGCGGGACCCATAGCTCCTACGAGCAGTACTTC. This translates into CASSRGTHSSYEQYF.

This clonotype came up a few times. The CDR3 reads CASSLARGLEVTGELFF. The CDR3 DNA is TGTGCCAGCAGCTTAGCGCGGGGGTTGGAGGTCACCGGGGAGCTGTTTTTT. This chain connects TRBV7-2 to TRBJ2-2, with 7 nucleotides matching TRBD2. The CDR3 runs to 17 residues. In germline, CDR1 is SGHTA, CDR2 FQGNSA. J lost 4 bases, V lost 0 bases, and 8 bases had no gene match.

This clonotype has at least ten counts. This rearrangement joins TRBV4-3 to TRBJ2-7, with 9 bases matching TRBD2. This CDR3 comprises 17 residues. Looked up from germline, CDR1 is LGHNA and CDR2 is YSLEER. V was clipped by 0 bases and J by 5 bases; unmatched bases: 11. The CDR3 DNA follows: TGCGCCAGCAGCCAAGATAGAGAGCGGGAGGTTTTCGACGAGCAGTACTTC. It translates to CASSQDREREVFDEQYF.

This chain uses TRBV7-6 with TRBJ1-3; D remains unclear. The V gene's germline CDR1 is SGHVS and CDR2 FNYEAQ. This CDR3 region has 15 residues. Trimming shortened V by 5 bases and J by 2 bases, and 13 bases separated the two germline ends. Here the CDR3 reads CASSPHPGTGNTIYF. Written as DNA, the CDR3 is TGTGCCAGCAGCCCCCACCCAGGCACTGGAAACACCATATATTTT.

There are many counts of this clonotype. This chain links TRBV15 with TRBJ2-6; no clear D. The V end was cut by 0 bases, the J end by 2 bases, with 8 bases between. There are 16 residues in the CDR3. Germline V gene data show CDR1 as LNHNV and CDR2 as YYDKDF (reference sequence). The CDR3: CATSRDGGTGANVLTF. In nucleotides, the CDR3 is TGTGCCACCAGCAGAGACGGTGGAACTGGGGCCAACGTCCTGACTTTC.

This clonotype was recorded at least ten times. The rearrangement links TRBV27 to TRBJ2-7; maybe TRBD1 (5 bases). The CDR3 runs 16 residues. V lost 5 bases and J 0 bases, leaving 17 bases between the germline ends. From germline, CDR1 is MNHEY and CDR2 SMNVEV (reference sequence). The CDR3 protein is CASSPSSGNPSYEQYF. In nucleotides, the CDR3 is TGTGCCAGCAGTCCCTCCTCAGGGAATCCCTCCTACGAGCAGTACTTC.

In its sample, this clonotype was seen many times. The chain carries TRBV28 and TRBJ1-6; unclear D gene. The V end lost 7 bases, the J end lost 5 bases, and 12 bases lay between the germline ends. CDR3 length: 14 residues. Germline-derived CDR1 and CDR2 are MDHEN and SYDVKM. DNA for the CDR3: TGTGCCAGCAACGAAGGGAGGGATAATTCACCCCTCCACTTT. This sequence encodes CASNEGRDNSPLHF.

The V call is TRBV28, the J call TRBJ2-3; 9 bases line up with TRBD1. CDR1 is MDHEN and CDR2 is SYDVKM in the germline V gene. The CDR3 covers 18 residues. V dropped 3 bases and J dropped 2; count of bases not matched to a gene: 12. The CDR3 protein is CASSFRRAGTGLTDTQYF. The CDR3 DNA reads as TGTGCCAGCAGTTTCCGCAGGGCCGGGACAGGGCTCACAGATACGCAGTATTTT.

A word on this clonotype: A junction end diverges from the germline sequence, so it may reflect a read error. The chain recombines TRBV12-3 or TRBV12-4 with TRBJ2-1; maybe TRBD1 (7 bases). This CDR3 spans 11 amino acids. This chain's CDR3 is CASSAGQLVLF. The DNA of the CDR3 is TGTGCCAGCAGTGCGGGACAGCTGGTCCTCTTC.

This clonotype turned up a few times. This chain joins TRBV30 and TRBJ1-2, with D possibly matching TRBD1 (5 bases). Trimming shortened V by 2 bases and J by 5 bases, and 9 bases separated the two germline ends. This CDR3 has 12 amino acids. The germline V gene has CDR1 GTSNPN and CDR2 SVGIG (reference sequence). The CDR3, as DNA: TGTGCCTGGAGTAACAGGTTTTATGGCTACACCTTC. It codes for CAWSNRFYGYTF. Combining the CDR3 with reference TRBV30 and TRBJ1-2 gives the whole variable domain SQTIHQWPATLVQPVGSPLSLECTVEGTSNPNLYWYRQAAGRGLQLLFYSVGIGQISSEVPQNLSASRPQDRQFILSSKKLLLSDSGFYLCAWSNRFYGYTFGSGTRLTVV.

This clonotype was observed a few times. The rearrangement joins TRBV29-1 to TRBJ1-1; D perhaps matches TRBD1 (5 bases). Germline values: CDR1 SQVTM, CDR2 ANQGSEA. Trimming removed 4 bases from V and 6 bases from J, with 12 bases in between. The CDR3 covers 12 residues. CDR3 sequence: CSVAFQGSEAFF. The CDR3 region has the DNA TGCAGCGTTGCCTTTCAGGGTTCTGAAGCTTTCTTT.

This clonotype was counted a few times. This chain joins TRBV7-2 and TRBJ2-5; no reliable D call. Looked up from germline, CDR1 is SGHTA and CDR2 is FQGNSA. CDR3 length: 13 amino acids. Trimming took off 1 base at V and 9 bases at J, with 12 bases between the two ends. CDR3 sequence: CASSLGGLGPQYF. CDR3 DNA: TGTGCCAGCAGCTTAGGCGGTCTCGGGCCCCAGTACTTC.

This clonotype has only a few counts. The chain employs TRBV28 and TRBJ2-7, with TRBD2 identical over 7 bases. The CDR3 extends over 16 amino acids. The V gene end was trimmed by 6 bases and the J gene end by 0 bases; junction bases not matched to a gene: 11. Looked up from germline, CDR1 is MDHEN and CDR2 is SYDVKM. The DNA for the CDR3 is TGTGCCAGCAGATGGACCGGGACTAACGCCTCCTACGAGCAGTACTTC. Protein: CASRWTGTNASYEQYF.

This clonotype was recorded many times. The chain employs TRBV6-5 and TRBJ1-5; maybe TRBD1 (5 bases). The V and J ends lost 6 bases and 0 bases respectively, with 12 bases between them. The CDR3 loop spans 15 amino acids. Germline V gives CDR1 MNHEY, CDR2 SVGAGI. The DNA for the CDR3 is TGTGCCAGCAGCCGCCAGGGACTTAGCAATCAGCCCCAGCATTTT. Its translation is CASSRQGLSNQPQHF.

This clonotype was observed many times. V usage is TRBV6-1 and J usage is TRBJ2-7; 8 nucleotides align to TRBD1. This CDR3 is 15 amino acids long. The trim removed 0 bases at V and 3 bases at J, leaving 4 bases unmatched. Germline CDR1 MNHNS, CDR2 SASEGT. In DNA, the CDR3 is TGTGCCAGCAGTGAAGCGCAGGGGGCCCACTACGAGCAGTACTTC. The encoded protein is CASSEAQGAHYEQYF.